This T cell receptor (beta chain) was obtained from a study of radiation and T cells in renal cell carcinoma. Study details: Nephrectomy followed 15 Gy stereotactic body radiation by 4 weeks. Study results and limitations: Without pretreatment biopsies, baseline tumor clonotype presence was undetermined. In blood, top tumor clones expanded by 2 weeks, shrinking by 4.

Regarding this clone: Its specificity is not known.

Time point of the sample: baseline pretreatment blood. Treatment described: 15 Gy SBRT to primary tumor, nephrectomy 4 weeks later. Clear cell pathology was present in this patient's renal cell carcinoma. Generated by immunoSEQ multiplex PCR, the TCRdb table keeps only in-frame clones and is missing some. The repertoire holds 150,000 or so clones, with 70% to 90% as singletons. Here the sequenced sample was blood, taken from a patient whose treatment included radiotherapy and nephrectomy. The TCR was taken from a woman in her forties or fifties with renal cell carcinoma.

CDR3 sequence reads: CTSSQDGGRGSNEQFF. The CDR3 bases are TGCACCAGCAGCCAAGATGGTGGCAGGGGAAGCAATGAGCAGTTCTTC. The chain has TRBV1 and TRBJ2-1; the table's D call of TRBD1 was not tested on the DNA. TRBV1 is a recognized pseudogene. The CDR3 has 16 amino acids.